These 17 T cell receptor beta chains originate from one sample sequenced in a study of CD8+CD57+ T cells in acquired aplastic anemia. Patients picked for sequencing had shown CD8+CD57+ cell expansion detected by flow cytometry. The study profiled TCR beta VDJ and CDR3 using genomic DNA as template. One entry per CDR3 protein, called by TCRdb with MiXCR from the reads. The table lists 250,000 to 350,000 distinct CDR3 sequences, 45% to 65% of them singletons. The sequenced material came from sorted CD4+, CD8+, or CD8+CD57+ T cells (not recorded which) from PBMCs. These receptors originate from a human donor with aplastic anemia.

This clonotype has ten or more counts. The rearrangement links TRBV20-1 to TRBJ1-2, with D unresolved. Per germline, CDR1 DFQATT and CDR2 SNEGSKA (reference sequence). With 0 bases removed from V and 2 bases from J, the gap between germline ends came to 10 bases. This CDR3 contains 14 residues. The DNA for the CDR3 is TGCAGTGCTAGAGATCGACCAGCGAACTATGGCTACACCTTC. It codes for CSARDRPANYGYTF.

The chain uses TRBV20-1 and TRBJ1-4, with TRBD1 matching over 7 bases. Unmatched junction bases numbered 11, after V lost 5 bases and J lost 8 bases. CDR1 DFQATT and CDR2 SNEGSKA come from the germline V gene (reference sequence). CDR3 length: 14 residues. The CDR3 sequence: CSAGIRGAGEKLFF. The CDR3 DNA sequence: TGCAGTGCTGGCATCAGGGGGGCGGGAGAAAAACTGTTTTTT.

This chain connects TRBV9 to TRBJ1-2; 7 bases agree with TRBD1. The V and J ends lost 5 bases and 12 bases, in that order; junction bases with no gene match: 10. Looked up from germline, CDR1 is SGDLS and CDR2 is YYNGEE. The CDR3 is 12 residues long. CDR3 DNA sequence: TGTGCCAGCAGAGGGGACAGCTCTGGAAACACCTTC. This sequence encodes CASRGDSSGNTF.

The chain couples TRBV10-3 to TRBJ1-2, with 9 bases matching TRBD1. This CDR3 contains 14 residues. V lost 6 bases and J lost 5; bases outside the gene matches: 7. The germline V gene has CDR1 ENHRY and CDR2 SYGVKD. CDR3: CAIRTGTGPYGYTF. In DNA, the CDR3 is TGTGCCATCAGAACCGGGACAGGGCCATATGGCTACACCTTC.

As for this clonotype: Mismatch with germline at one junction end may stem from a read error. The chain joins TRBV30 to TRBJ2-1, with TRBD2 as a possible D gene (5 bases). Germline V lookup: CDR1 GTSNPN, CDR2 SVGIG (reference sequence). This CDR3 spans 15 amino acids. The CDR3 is CVWSVLGRSYNEQFF. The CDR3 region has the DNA TGTGTCTGGAGTGTACTAGGACGAAGCTACAATGAGCAGTTCTTC.

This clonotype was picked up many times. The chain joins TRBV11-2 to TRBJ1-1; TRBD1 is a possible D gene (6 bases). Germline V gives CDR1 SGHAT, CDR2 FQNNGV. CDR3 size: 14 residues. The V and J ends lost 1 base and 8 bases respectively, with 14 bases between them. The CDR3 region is CASSLVGTWPEAFF. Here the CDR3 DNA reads TGTGCCAGCAGCTTAGTGGGGACATGGCCGGAAGCTTTCTTT.

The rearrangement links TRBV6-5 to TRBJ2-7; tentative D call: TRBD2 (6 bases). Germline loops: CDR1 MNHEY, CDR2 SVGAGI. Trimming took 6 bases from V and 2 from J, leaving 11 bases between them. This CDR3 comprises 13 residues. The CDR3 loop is CASSRGITYEQYF. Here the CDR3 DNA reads TGTGCCAGCAGCCGGGGGATAACCTACGAGCAGTACTTC.

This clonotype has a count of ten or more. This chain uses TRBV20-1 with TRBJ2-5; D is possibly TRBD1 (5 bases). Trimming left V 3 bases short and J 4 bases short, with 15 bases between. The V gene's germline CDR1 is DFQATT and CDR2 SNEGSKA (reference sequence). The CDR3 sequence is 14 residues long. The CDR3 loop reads CSARHGAGSETQYF. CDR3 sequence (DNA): TGCAGTGCTAGGCATGGGGCAGGATCAGAGACCCAGTACTTC.

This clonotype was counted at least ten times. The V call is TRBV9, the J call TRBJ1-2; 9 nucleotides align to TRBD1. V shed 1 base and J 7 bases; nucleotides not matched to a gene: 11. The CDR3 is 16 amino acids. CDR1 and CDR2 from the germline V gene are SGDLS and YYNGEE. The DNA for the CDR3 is TGTGCCAGCAGCGTACTCGAAACAGGGGGCGCGTCTGGCTACACCTTC. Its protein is CASSVLETGGASGYTF.

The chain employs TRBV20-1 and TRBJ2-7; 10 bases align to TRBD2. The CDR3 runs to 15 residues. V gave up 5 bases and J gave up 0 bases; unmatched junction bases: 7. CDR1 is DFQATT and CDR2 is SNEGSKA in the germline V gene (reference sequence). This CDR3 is CSADRLAGSSYEQYF. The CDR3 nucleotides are TGCAGTGCTGATAGACTAGCGGGTAGCTCCTACGAGCAGTACTTC.

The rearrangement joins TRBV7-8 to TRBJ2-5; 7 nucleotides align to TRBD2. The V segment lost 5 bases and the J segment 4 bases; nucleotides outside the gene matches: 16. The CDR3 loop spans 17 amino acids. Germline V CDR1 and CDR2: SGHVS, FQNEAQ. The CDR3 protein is CASSQGSGRGVRETQYF. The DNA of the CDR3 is TGTGCCAGCAGCCAAGGATCTGGGAGGGGTGTACGAGAGACCCAGTACTTC.

As DNA, the CDR3 is TGTGCCAGCAGCCAAGTTAGCTTCGGGGGTGGCAATCAGCCCCAGCATTTT. Protein product: CASSQVSFGGGNQPQHF. The chain uses TRBV19 and TRBJ1-5, with D tentatively TRBD1 (5 bases). This CDR3 spans 17 amino acids. Looked up from germline, CDR1 is LNHDA and CDR2 is SQIVND (reference sequence). Deletions cut 9 bases from V and 2 bases from J, with 23 bases between. The whole variable domain, filled in from reference TRBV19 and TRBJ1-5, reads DGGITQSPKYLFRKEGQNVTLSCEQNLNHDAMYWYRQDPGQGLRLIYYSQIVNDFQKGDIAEGYSVSREKKESFPLTVTSAQKNPTAFYLCASSQVSFGGGNQPQHFGDGTRLSIL.

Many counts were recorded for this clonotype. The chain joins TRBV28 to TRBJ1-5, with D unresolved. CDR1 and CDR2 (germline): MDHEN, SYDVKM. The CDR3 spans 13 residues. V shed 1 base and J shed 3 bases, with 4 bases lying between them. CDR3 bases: TGTGCCAGCAGTTTATCGGTCAATCAGCCCCAGCATTTT. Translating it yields CASSLSVNQPQHF.

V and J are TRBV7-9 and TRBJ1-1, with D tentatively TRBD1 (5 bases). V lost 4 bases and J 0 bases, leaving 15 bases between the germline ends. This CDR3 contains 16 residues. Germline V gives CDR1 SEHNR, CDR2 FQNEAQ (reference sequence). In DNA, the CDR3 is TGTGCCAGCAGCTGCGACAGCCTAAGAATGAACACTGAAGCTTTCTTT. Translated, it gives CASSCDSLRMNTEAFF.

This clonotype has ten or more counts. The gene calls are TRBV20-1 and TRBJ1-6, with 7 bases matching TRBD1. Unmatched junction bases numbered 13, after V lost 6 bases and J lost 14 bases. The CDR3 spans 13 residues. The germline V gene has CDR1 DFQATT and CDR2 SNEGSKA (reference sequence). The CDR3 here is CSAPTGALEALHF. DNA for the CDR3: TGCAGTGCGCCTACAGGGGCGCTAGAGGCCCTCCACTTT.

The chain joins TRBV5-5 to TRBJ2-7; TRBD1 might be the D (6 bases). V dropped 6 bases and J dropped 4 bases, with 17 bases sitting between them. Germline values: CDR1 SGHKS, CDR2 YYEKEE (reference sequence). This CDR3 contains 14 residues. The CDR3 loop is CASNLAGVLYEQYF. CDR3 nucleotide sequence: TGTGCCAGCAATCTGGCAGGGGTCCTTTACGAGCAGTACTTC.

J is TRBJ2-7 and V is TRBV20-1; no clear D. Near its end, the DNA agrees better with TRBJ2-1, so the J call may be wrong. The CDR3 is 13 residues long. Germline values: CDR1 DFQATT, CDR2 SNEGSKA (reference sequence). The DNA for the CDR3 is TGCAGTGCTAGGACGGCCACCGCCTACGAGCAGTTCTTC. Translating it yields CSARTATAYEQFF.